This passage covers 9 T cell receptor beta chains from one sample sequenced in a study of CD8+ T cells in alopecia areata. The authors extracted RNA and reverse transcribed it into cDNA as the sequencing template. Profiled with immunoSEQ multiplex PCR; TCRdb holds only in-frame clones, not every one. The sample lists 100,000 to 150,000 clones, around two fifths occurring once. The sample consisted of CD4+ T cells sorted from blood. Receptors were obtained from a human donor with alopecia areata.

This clone has more than one count but fewer than ten. The chain has TRBV6-6 and TRBJ2-1; D might be TRBD1 (5 bases). Germline CDR1 reads MNHNY; CDR2 reads SVGAGI (reference sequence). V was trimmed by 4 bases and J by 3 bases, leaving 13 bases between them. The length of the CDR3 is 15 residues. The CDR3 DNA follows: TGTGCCAGCAGTTTCAGGGAAACGGTCTACAATGAGCAGTTCTTC. It yields the protein CASSFRETVYNEQFF.

J is TRBJ2-5 and V is TRBV7-9; D remains unclear. V was pared by 1 base and J by 1 base, with 1 base between. CDR3 length equals 12 residues. Germline V gene lookup returns CDR1 SEHNR and CDR2 FQNEAQ (reference sequence). The CDR3 here is CASSLVQETQYF. In nucleotides, the CDR3 is TGTGCCAGCAGCTTAGTCCAAGAGACCCAGTACTTC.

This clone has only a few counts. The chain is built from TRBV29-1 and TRBJ1-1; D unclear. Germline assignment: CDR1 SQVTM and CDR2 ANQGSEA. The V and J ends lost 4 bases and 3 bases respectively, with 9 bases between them. The CDR3 runs to 12 residues. CDR3 sequence: CSVVEIYTEAFF. Here the CDR3 DNA reads TGCAGCGTTGTGGAAATTTACACTGAAGCTTTCTTT.

This rearrangement joins TRBV2 to TRBJ1-5; TRBD1 is a possible D gene (6 bases). The ends were cut back, 4 bases at V and 5 bases at J, with 12 bases in the middle. There are 14 residues in the CDR3. The germline gives CDR1 SNHLY, CDR2 FYNNEI. The CDR3 nucleotides read TGTGCCAGCAGTGCGGGCAGGGGTGATCAGCCCCAGCATTTT. Translated: CASSAGRGDQPQHF.

DNA for the CDR3: TGTGCCAGCAGTTTATCGTGGGAAGATACGCAGTATTTT. Amino acids: CASSLSWEDTQYF. This rearrangement joins TRBV27 to TRBJ2-3; D gene unclear. Germline V gene data show CDR1 as MNHEY and CDR2 as SMNVEV (reference sequence). The V end lost 0 bases, the J end lost 5 bases, and 6 bases lay between the germline ends. The CDR3 loop spans 13 amino acids.

The rearrangement uses TRBV30 and TRBJ2-1; TRBD2 matches at 7 bases. CDR3 length equals 15 residues. Germline loops: CDR1 GTSNPN, CDR2 SVGIG (reference sequence). With V trimmed by 5 bases and J by 2 bases, 9 bases remained unmatched. Written as DNA, the CDR3 is TGTGCCTGGGACTGGGGGGGACTAACCTACAATGAGCAGTTCTTC. It codes for CAWDWGGLTYNEQFF.

The rearrangement uses TRBV18 and TRBJ2-5; TRBD1 might be the D (6 bases). CDR1 and CDR2 (germline): KGHSH, LQKENI. This CDR3 has 15 amino acids. Trimming stripped 5 bases from V and 0 bases from J, with 13 bases between. CDR3 protein: CASSFGTTNQETQYF. The CDR3 coding sequence is TGTGCCAGCTCATTCGGGACAACAAACCAAGAGACCCAGTACTTC. Supplemented by reference TRBV18 and TRBJ2-5, the full variable domain reads NAGVMQNPRHLVRRRGQEARLRCSPMKGHSHVYWYRQLPEEGLKFMVYLQKENIIDESGMPKERFSAEFPKEGPSILRIQQVVRGDSAAYFCASSFGTTNQETQYFGPGTRLLVL.

To note about this clone: Different DNA sequences within this sample yield the same CDR3. The J gene is TRBJ2-7, the V gene TRBV7-3; 9 nucleotides match TRBD1. V gave up 5 bases and J gave up 4 bases; unmatched junction bases: 3. The CDR3 is 13 residues long. Germline assignment: CDR1 SGHTA and CDR2 FQGTGA. As DNA, the CDR3 is TGTGCCAGCAGCCCCGGACAGGGGTACGAGCAGTACTTC. This translates into CASSPGQGYEQYF.

The chain links TRBV4-3 to TRBJ2-5; no firm D call. Germline V CDR1 and CDR2: LGHNA, YSLEER. The CDR3 covers 13 residues. V was clipped by 0 bases and J by 7 bases, with 9 bases between them. This CDR3 reads CASSQDRVGTQYF. In nucleotides, the CDR3 is TGCGCCAGCAGCCAAGATCGCGTTGGGACCCAGTACTTC.